One and the same sample provided the 15 T cell receptor beta chains below, sequenced in a study of OX40 agonist ivuxolimab in advanced cancers. Data came from immunoSEQ multiplex PCR; TCRdb stores just in-frame clones and leaves some out. The sample includes about 40,000 clones, roughly 91% of them seen just once. Source: CD4+ or CD8+ T cells sorted from blood, taken in a trial of the OX40 agonist ivuxolimab. All receptors derive from an adult with an advanced solid tumor such as melanoma, head and neck, liver or kidney cancer.

V and J are TRBV5-1 and TRBJ1-1; possibly TRBD1 for D (5 bases). The CDR3 is 17 amino acids. The germline gives CDR1 SGHRS, CDR2 YFSETQ. V lost 2 bases and J lost 4, with 21 bases in between. The CDR3 region has the DNA TGCGCCAGCAGCTTTGTAACCCCGGGGGAGAGGGGCACTGAAGCTTTCTTT. Translated, it gives CASSFVTPGERGTEAFF.

This chain connects TRBV30 to TRBJ2-2, with 7 positions matching TRBD1. Germline assignment: CDR1 GTSNPN and CDR2 SVGIG (reference sequence). The J segment lost 4 bases and the V segment lost 8 bases, leaving 4 bases of the junction unmatched. This CDR3 contains 12 residues. This CDR3 is CAGDSPTGELFF. Here the CDR3 DNA reads TGTGCCGGGGACAGTCCCACCGGGGAGCTGTTTTTT. The variable domain in full, with the rest retrieved from reference TRBV30 and TRBJ2-2, is SQTIHQWPATLVQPVGSPLSLECTVEGTSNPNLYWYRQAAGRGLQLLFYSVGIGQISSEVPQNLSASRPQDRQFILSSKKLLLSDSGFYLCAGDSPTGELFFGEGSRLTVL.

This rearrangement joins TRBV6-6 to TRBJ1-1; D unresolved. Trimming cost V 7 bases and J 1 base, with 19 bases left between them. Germline V gives CDR1 MNHNY, CDR2 SVGAGI (reference sequence). This CDR3 spans 16 amino acids. Written as DNA, the CDR3 is TGTGCCAGCATCTTGTGGGCCTCACCAGGGAACACTGAAGCTTTCTTT. Residues: CASILWASPGNTEAFF.

The CDR3 reads CASSQPGTQNQPQHF. In DNA, the CDR3 is TGCGCCAGCAGCCAACCCGGGACCCAAAATCAGCCCCAGCATTTT. The genes are TRBV4-1 and TRBJ1-5; TRBD1 is a possible D gene (5 bases). Trimming shortened V by 2 bases and J by 4 bases, and 12 bases separated the two germline ends. CDR1 is MGHRA and CDR2 is YSYEKL in the germline V gene. The CDR3 extends over 15 amino acids.

This clone was recorded only once. The chain recombines TRBV6-5 with TRBJ1-1; a possible D gene is TRBD1 (5 bases). The CDR3 runs to 13 residues. The germline gives CDR1 MNHEY, CDR2 SVGAGI. Deletions cut 0 bases from V and 6 bases from J, with 8 bases between. CDR3 residues: CASSYSKGPEAFF. CDR3 nucleotides: TGTGCCAGCAGTTACTCGAAGGGGCCTGAAGCTTTCTTT.

This chain uses TRBV29-1 with TRBJ2-1; D is possibly TRBD1 (6 bases). V lost 3 bases and J lost 2, with 11 bases in between. This CDR3 comprises 14 residues. Germline loops: CDR1 SQVTM, CDR2 ANQGSEA. The CDR3 here is CSVDMGAAYNEQFF. The CDR3 nucleotides read TGCAGCGTTGATATGGGGGCAGCCTACAATGAGCAGTTCTTC.

The count of this clone is one. The chain employs TRBV7-2 and TRBJ2-7; 7 bases align to TRBD2. Per germline, CDR1 SGHTA and CDR2 FQGNSA. This CDR3 has 13 amino acids. After removal of 1 base from V and 5 bases from J, the junction contained 2 bases not matched to a gene. The chain's CDR3 is CASSLGGRDEQYF. The CDR3 region has the DNA TGTGCCAGCAGCTTAGGAGGGAGGGACGAGCAGTACTTC.

The chain combines TRBV19 with TRBJ2-2; D may be TRBD2 (6 bases). Germline values: CDR1 LNHDA, CDR2 SQIVND (reference sequence). Trimming left V 0 bases short and J 7 bases short, with 18 bases between. The CDR3 is 17 amino acids. CDR3 DNA: TGTGCCAGTAGTATAGATCTGAAGGCGGAGGGACTCGGGGAGCTGTTTTTT. This sequence encodes CASSIDLKAEGLGELFF.

The chain carries TRBV5-1 and TRBJ1-6; tentative D call: TRBD1 (5 bases). V was shortened by 4 bases and J by 0 bases, with 14 bases between the two germline ends. Germline assignment: CDR1 SGHRS and CDR2 YFSETQ. The CDR3 length is 17 residues. The CDR3 region has the DNA TGCGCCAGCAGCCTATCGACAGAGAGCTCCTATAATTCACCCCTCCACTTT. This codes for CASSLSTESSYNSPLHF.

Written as DNA, the CDR3 is TGTGCCAGCAGCTTGGCAGGGGAAGTAGGCGGCTACACCTTC. Its translation is CASSLAGEVGGYTF. The rearrangement links TRBV5-6 to TRBJ1-2; D might be TRBD1 (6 bases). The V and J ends lost 0 bases and 8 bases respectively, with 14 bases between them. Germline V lookup: CDR1 SGHDT, CDR2 YYEEEE. The CDR3 has 14 residues. Based on the CDR3 plus reference TRBV5-6 and TRBJ1-2, the full variable domain is DAGVTQSPTHLIKTRGQQVTLRCSPKSGHDTVSWYQQALGQGPQFIFQYYEEEERQRGNFPDRFSGHQFPNYSSELNVNALLLGDSALYLCASSLAGEVGGYTFGSGTRLTVV.

V is TRBV5-1 and J is TRBJ1-1; D is uncertain. Germline-derived CDR1 and CDR2 are SGHRS and YFSETQ. V lost 4 bases and J lost 1, with 11 bases in between. The CDR3 has 14 residues. The CDR3 DNA follows: TGCGCCAGCAGCCTCGGACGGAGGAACACTGAAGCTTTCTTT. It yields the protein CASSLGRRNTEAFF.

This chain uses TRBV19 with TRBJ2-7, with 8 bases identical to TRBD2. After removal of 7 bases from V and 0 bases from J, the junction contained 5 bases not matched to a gene. CDR3 length: 14 amino acids. Germline values: CDR1 LNHDA, CDR2 SQIVND (reference sequence). In DNA form, the CDR3 reads TGTGCCAGTAAGGTAGCGGGGTACTCCTACGAGCAGTACTTC. Translation: CASKVAGYSYEQYF.

This chain uses TRBV7-8 with TRBJ2-3, with no clear D. The CDR3 is 14 amino acids. V gave up 1 base and J gave up 4 bases, with 9 bases separating them. The V gene's germline CDR1 is SGHVS and CDR2 FQNEAQ. In DNA, the CDR3 is TGTGCCAGCAGCTTAGTTCTAGTCCCAGATACGCAGTATTTT. Its protein is CASSLVLVPDTQYF.

This chain's CDR3 is CASSSSGAFNYGYTF. DNA of the CDR3: TGTGCCAGCAGCTCATCAGGGGCCTTTAACTATGGCTACACCTTC. The chain carries TRBV7-9 and TRBJ1-2, with TRBD1 as a possible D gene (6 bases). The CDR3 consists of 15 residues. V was pared by 4 bases and J by 1 base, with 13 bases between. Germline CDR1 SEHNR, CDR2 FQNEAQ (reference sequence).

The chain couples TRBV28 to TRBJ2-5; a possible D gene is TRBD2 (6 bases). CDR3 length: 13 residues. V was shortened by 8 bases and J by 5 bases, with 15 bases between the two germline ends. The germline V gene encodes CDR1 MDHEN and CDR2 SYDVKM. Written as DNA, the CDR3 is TGTGCCAGCTCTCGGGGGTTGAGGGAGACCCAGTACTTC. Protein sequence: CASSRGLRETQYF.